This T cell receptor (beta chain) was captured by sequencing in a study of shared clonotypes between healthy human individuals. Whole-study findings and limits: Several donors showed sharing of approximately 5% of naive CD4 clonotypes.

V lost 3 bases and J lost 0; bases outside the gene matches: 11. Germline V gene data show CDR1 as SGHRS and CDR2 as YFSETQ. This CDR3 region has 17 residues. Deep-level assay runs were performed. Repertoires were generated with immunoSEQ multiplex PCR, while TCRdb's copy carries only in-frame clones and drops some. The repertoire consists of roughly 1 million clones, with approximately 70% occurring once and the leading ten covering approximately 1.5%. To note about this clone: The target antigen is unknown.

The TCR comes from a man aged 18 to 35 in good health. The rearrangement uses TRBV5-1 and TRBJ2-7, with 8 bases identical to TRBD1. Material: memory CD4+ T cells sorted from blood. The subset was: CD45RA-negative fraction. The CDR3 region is CASSSPVGQGNSYEQYF. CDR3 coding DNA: TGCGCCAGCAGCTCCCCGGTAGGACAGGGAAACTCCTACGAGCAGTACTTC.